This T cell receptor (beta chain) was recorded in a study of Ad26.COV2.S vaccination and SARS-CoV-2 variants. Study details: Participants got Ad26.COV2.S intramuscularly, once or twice 56 days apart.

The V gene's germline CDR1 is SGHAT and CDR2 FQNNGV. The ends lost 4 bases at V and 4 bases at J; junction bases unmatched: 7. The length of the CDR3 is 15 residues. This table comes from immunoSEQ multiplex PCR, and its TCRdb copy is limited to in-frame clones, with some not included. The sample yields about 680,000 clones, more than 70% seen once. The treatment denotes: over 15 received Ad26.COV2.S at low or high dose, single or two shots; about 5 received placebo; per-sample allocation not given. After the first vaccine or placebo injection, samples were drawn on day 63. Spike of the Wuhan-strain SARS-CoV-2 was expressed by an Ad26 vector, which formed the vaccine. This clone was seen just once.

This sample comprised peripheral blood, obtained in a trial of Ad26.COV2.S vaccine versus placebo. The J gene is TRBJ1-3, the V gene TRBV11-2; TRBD1 agrees at 7 bases. The receptor comes from a person aged 18 to 65 who received the Ad26.COV2.S COVID-19 vaccine or a placebo. CDR3 amino acids: CASSSTGSSGNTIYF. The CDR3 region has the DNA TGTGCCAGCAGCTCGACAGGGTCGTCAGGAAACACCATATATTTT.